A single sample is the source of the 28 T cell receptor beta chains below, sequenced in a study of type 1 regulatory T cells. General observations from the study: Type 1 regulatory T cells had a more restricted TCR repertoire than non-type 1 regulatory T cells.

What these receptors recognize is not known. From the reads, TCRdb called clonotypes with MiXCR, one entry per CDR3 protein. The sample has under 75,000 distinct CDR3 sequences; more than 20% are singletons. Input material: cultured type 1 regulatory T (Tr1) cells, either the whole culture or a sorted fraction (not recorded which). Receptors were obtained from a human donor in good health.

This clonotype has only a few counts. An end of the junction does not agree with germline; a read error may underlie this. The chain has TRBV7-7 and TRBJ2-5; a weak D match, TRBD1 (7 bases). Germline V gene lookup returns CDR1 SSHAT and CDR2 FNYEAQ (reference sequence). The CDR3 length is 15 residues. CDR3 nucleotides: TGTGCTAGCAGCTTACTCGGGGCAGGGGGGGAGACCCAGTACTTC. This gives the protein CASSLLGAGGETQYF.

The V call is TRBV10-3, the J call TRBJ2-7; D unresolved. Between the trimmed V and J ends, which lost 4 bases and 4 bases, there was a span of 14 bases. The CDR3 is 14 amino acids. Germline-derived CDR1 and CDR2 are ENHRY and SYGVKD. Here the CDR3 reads CAISVSGVLYEQYF. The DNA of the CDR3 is TGTGCCATCAGTGTAAGTGGGGTGTTGTACGAGCAGTACTTC.

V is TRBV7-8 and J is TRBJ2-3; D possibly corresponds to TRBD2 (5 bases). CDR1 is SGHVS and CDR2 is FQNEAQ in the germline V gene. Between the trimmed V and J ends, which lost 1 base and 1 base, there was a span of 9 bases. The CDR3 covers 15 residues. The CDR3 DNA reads TGTGCCAGCAGCTTAGGGGGAGACGGCACAGATACGCAGTATTTT. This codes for CASSLGGDGTDTQYF.

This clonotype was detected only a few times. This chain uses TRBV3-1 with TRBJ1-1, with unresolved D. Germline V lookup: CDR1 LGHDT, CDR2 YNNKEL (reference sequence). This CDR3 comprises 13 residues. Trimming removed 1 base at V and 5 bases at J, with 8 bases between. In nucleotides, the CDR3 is TGTGCCAGCAGCCAAGTTAGGGATACTGAAGCTTTCTTT. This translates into CASSQVRDTEAFF.

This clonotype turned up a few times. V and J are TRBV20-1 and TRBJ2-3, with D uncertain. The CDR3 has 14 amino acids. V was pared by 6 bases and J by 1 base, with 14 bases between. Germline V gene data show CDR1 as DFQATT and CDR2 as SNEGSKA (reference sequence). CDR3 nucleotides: TGCAGTGCCCCTAGGCACGGCCGCACAGATACGCAGTATTTT. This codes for CSAPRHGRTDTQYF.

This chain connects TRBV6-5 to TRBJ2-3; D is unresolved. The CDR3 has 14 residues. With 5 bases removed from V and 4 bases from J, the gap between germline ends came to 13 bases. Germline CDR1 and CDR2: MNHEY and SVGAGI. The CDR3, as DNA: TGTGCCAGCAGTATACGAGGACCCTCAGATACGCAGTATTTT. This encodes CASSIRGPSDTQYF.

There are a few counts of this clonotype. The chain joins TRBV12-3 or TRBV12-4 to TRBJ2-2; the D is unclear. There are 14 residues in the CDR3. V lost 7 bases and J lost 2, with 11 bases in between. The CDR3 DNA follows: TGTGCCAGCACCATAGGACCCAACACCGGGGAGCTGTTTTTT. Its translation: CASTIGPNTGELFF.

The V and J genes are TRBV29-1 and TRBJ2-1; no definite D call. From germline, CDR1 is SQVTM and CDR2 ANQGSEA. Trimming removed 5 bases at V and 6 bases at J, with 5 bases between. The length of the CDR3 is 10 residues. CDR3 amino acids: CSVSLNEQFF. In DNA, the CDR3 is TGCAGCGTTTCTCTCAATGAGCAGTTCTTC.

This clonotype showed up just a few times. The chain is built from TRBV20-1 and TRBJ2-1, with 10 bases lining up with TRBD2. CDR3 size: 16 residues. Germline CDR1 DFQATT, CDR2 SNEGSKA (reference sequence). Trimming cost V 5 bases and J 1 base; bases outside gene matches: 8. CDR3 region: CSAQSGRALSYNEQFF. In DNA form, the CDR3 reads TGCAGTGCTCAAAGCGGGAGGGCCCTATCCTACAATGAGCAGTTCTTC.

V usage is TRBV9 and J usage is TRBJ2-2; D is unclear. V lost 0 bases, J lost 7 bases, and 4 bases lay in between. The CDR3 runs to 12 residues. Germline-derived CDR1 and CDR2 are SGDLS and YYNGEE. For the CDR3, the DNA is TGTGCCAGCAGCGTAGCTCACGGGGAGCTGTTTTTT. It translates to CASSVAHGELFF.

CDR3 sequence: CASSLGLASTGELFF. CDR3 in DNA: TGTGCCAGCAGTTTAGGGTTAGCGAGTACCGGGGAGCTGTTTTTT. This chain joins TRBV12-3 or TRBV12-4 and TRBJ2-2; TRBD2 is a possible D gene (5 bases). The CDR3 length is 15 residues. The V end lost 1 base, the J end lost 5 bases, and 11 bases lay between the germline ends.

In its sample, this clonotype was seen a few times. The CDR3 sequence is CAWSVPLGQGRNTEAFF. CDR3 sequence (DNA): TGTGCCTGGAGTGTTCCCCTCGGACAGGGAAGGAACACTGAAGCTTTCTTT. The chain combines TRBV30 with TRBJ1-1; 8 bases fit TRBD1. CDR1 is GTSNPN, CDR2 SVGIG, per germline (reference sequence). CDR3 length: 17 residues. Trimming cost V 0 bases and J 1 base; bases outside gene matches: 10.

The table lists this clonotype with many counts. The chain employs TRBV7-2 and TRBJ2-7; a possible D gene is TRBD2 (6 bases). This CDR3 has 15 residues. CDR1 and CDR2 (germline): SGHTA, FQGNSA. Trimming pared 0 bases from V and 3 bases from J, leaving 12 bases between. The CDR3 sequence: CASSLAGGFYYEQYF. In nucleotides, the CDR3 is TGTGCCAGCAGCTTAGCCGGGGGATTTTACTACGAGCAGTACTTC.

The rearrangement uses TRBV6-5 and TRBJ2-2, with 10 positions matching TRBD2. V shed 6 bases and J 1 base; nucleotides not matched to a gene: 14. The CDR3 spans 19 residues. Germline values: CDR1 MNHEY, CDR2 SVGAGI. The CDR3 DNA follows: TGTGCCAGCAGCGACTTCGCCGCGGGACTAGCGATGAACACCGGGGAGCTGTTTTTT. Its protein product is CASSDFAAGLAMNTGELFF.

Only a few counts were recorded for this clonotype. The CDR3 DNA follows: TGTGCCAGCAGTTACTCGAGAACGATGGGGTACGAGCAGTACTTC. Protein: CASSYSRTMGYEQYF. This chain joins TRBV6-5 and TRBJ2-7, with D unresolved. Trimming took 0 bases from V and 4 from J, leaving 13 bases between them. The CDR3 has 15 residues. Germline V gene data show CDR1 as MNHEY and CDR2 as SVGAGI.

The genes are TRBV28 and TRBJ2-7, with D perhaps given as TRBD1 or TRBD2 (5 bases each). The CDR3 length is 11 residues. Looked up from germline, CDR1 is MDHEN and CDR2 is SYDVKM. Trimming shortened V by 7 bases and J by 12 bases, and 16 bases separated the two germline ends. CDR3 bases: TGTGCCAGCAAGTCGGCCGGGACCGCGTACTTC. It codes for CASKSAGTAYF.

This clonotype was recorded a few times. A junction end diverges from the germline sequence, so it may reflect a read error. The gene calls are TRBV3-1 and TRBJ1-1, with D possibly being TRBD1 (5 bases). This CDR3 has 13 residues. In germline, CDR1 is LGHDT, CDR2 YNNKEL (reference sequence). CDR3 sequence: CAARDLKATKAFF. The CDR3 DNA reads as TGTGCCGCAAGGGACCTCAAGGCCACTAAAGCTTTCTTT.

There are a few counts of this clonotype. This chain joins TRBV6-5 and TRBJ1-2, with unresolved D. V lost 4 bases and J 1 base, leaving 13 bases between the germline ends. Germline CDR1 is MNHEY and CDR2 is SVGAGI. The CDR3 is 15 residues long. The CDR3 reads CASSSPRRFNYGYTF. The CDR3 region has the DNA TGTGCCAGCAGTTCCCCCCGGCGATTTAACTATGGCTACACCTTC.

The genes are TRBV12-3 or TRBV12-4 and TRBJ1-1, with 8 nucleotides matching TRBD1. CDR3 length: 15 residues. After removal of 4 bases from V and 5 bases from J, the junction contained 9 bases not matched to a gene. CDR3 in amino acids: CASSSGGRRGTEAFF. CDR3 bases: TGTGCCAGCAGTTCAGGGGGCCGCCGAGGAACTGAAGCTTTCTTT.

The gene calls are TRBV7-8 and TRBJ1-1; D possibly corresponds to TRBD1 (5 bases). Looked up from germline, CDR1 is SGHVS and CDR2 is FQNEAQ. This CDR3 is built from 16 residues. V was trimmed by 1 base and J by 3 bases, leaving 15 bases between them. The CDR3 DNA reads TGTGCCAGCAGCTTAGTGCAGCAGGGTCTGGACACTGAAGCTTTCTTT. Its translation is CASSLVQQGLDTEAFF.

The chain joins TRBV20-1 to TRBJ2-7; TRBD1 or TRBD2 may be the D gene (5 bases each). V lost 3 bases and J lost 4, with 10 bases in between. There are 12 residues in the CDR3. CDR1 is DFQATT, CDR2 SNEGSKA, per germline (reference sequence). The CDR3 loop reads CSASRGDYEQYF. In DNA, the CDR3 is TGCAGTGCTAGCAGAGGGGATTACGAGCAGTACTTC.

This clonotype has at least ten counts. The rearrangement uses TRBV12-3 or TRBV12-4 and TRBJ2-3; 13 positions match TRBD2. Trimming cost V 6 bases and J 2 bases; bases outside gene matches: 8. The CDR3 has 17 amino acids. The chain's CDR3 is CASSLRGLAGVTDTQYF. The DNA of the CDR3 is TGTGCCAGCAGCCTCCGAGGACTAGCGGGGGTCACAGATACGCAGTATTTT.

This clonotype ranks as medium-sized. The CDR3 protein is CASSPQVTYEQYF. The CDR3 DNA sequence: TGTGCCAGCTCACCACAGGTGACCTACGAGCAGTACTTC. The V call is TRBV18, the J call TRBJ2-7; D unresolved. V lost 1 base and J 2 bases, leaving 6 bases between the germline ends. This CDR3 is 13 amino acids long. CDR1 KGHSH and CDR2 LQKENI come from the germline V gene.

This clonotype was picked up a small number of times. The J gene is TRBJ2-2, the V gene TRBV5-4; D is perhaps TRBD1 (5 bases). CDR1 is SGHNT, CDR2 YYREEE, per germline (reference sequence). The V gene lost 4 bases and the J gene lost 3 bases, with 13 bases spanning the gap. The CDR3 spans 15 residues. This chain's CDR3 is CASSRPTGDTGELFF. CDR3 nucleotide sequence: TGTGCCAGCAGCCGCCCTACAGGAGACACCGGGGAGCTGTTTTTT.

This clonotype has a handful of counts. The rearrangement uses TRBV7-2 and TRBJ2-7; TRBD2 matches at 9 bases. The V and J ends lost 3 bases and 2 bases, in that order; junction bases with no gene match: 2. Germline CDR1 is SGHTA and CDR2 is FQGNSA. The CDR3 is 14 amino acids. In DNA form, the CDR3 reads TGTGCCAGCAGCTTGAGCGGGAGGACCTACGAGCAGTACTTC. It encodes CASSLSGRTYEQYF.

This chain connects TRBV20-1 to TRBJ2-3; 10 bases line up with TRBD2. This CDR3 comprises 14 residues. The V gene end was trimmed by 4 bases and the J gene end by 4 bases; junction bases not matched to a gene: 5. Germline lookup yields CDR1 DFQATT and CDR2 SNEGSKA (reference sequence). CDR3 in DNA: TGCAGTGCTACGCTAGCGGGAGTGGCAGATACGCAGTATTTT. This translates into CSATLAGVADTQYF.

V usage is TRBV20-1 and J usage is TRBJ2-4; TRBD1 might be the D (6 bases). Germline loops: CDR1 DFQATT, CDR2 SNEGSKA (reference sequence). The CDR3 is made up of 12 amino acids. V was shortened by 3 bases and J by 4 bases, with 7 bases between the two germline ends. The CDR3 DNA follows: TGCAGTGCTAGTACAGGGAAAAACATTCAGTACTTC. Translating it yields CSASTGKNIQYF.

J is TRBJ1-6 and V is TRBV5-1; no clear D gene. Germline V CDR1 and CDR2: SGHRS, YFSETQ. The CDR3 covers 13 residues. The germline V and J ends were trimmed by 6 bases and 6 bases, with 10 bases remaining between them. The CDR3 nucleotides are TGCGCCAGCATGGGCCAGCCTAATTCACCCCTCCACTTT. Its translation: CASMGQPNSPLHF.